This TCR beta chain was sequenced for a study of radiotherapy plus CTLA-4 blockade in lung cancer. Looking at the study overall: Objective responses arose in around a sixth of patients, and 31% experienced disease control. Study-level points and caveats: TCR clones from tumors expanded in blood after radiotherapy plus ipilimumab. Response was reportedly best predicted by early blood T cell clone dynamics, with interferon-beta.

Turning to this clone: The antigen remains undetermined.

Produced via immunoSEQ multiplex PCR; TCRdb's table is partial and in-frame only. This sample has tens of thousands of clones, with around 80% found just once. The CDR3 is 17 residues long. Germline trimming cut 0 bases from V and 5 bases from J; bases unmatched to any gene: 7. The germline gives CDR1 SGHVS, CDR2 FNYEAQ. The sequenced sample was peripheral blood, obtained from a patient treated with radiotherapy plus ipilimumab. The J gene is TRBJ2-5, the V gene TRBV7-6; TRBD2 matches 12 bases. The clonotype comes from a human donor with non-small cell lung cancer who had a partial response to radiotherapy plus ipilimumab. The CDR3 sequence: CASSLAASGGAGETQYF. Written as DNA, the CDR3 is TGTGCCAGCAGCTTAGCGGCTAGCGGGGGGGCTGGGGAGACCCAGTACTTC.